This is a list of T cell receptor beta chains from one sample in a study of T-cell reconstitution after alpha-beta-depleted transplantation in children. Via MiXCR, TCRdb re-called the PCR reads, giving one row per CDR3 protein. The sample records about 190,000 distinct CDR3 sequences, more than 9.5% being singletons. The specimen comprised PBMCs, sampled before TCRalphabeta/CD19-depleted stem cell transplant. The receptors derive from a boy younger than 10 with acute myeloid leukemia, due to receive a stem cell transplant. The CDR3 runs from the conserved cysteine through the conserved F or W. Expanded clones are given a class, and other clones once, few, many or no size at all.

>TRBV21-1|TRBJ2-1|many
CASSNTGNSSYNEQFF
>TRBV6-1|TRBJ2-2|many
CASSPRDSWTGELFF
>TRBV28|TRBJ2-5|many
CASSGAGTDQETQYF
>TRBV21-1|TRBJ1-5|many
CASSLRTGCSYQPQHF
>TRBV14|TRBJ1-5|many
CASSQDGGSGNQPQHF
>TRBV6-5|TRBJ1-3|many
CASSYSAGVPGNTIYF
>TRBV28|TRBJ2-7|-
CASSFRQAADYEQYF
>TRBV10-3|TRBJ2-3|many
CAISVTGRTDTQYF
>TRBV7-2|TRBJ1-1|many
CASTPGGMNTEAFF
>TRBV4-1|TRBJ2-3|many
CASIQVVRTAKGDTQYF
>TRBV5-4|TRBJ2-2|many
CASSFVGTSPVQGGELFF
>TRBV6-1|TRBJ1-2|many
CASRPLGQGIHYGYTF
>TRBV10-3|TRBJ1-1|-
CATGTGPTEAFF
>TRBV20-1|TRBJ1-1|many
CSALGTLNTEAFF
>TRBV10-3|TRBJ2-4|many
CAISESGGLQNIQYF
>TRBV3-1|TRBJ2-1|many
CASSQDPISFGTSGYNEQFF
>TRBV12-3/TRBV12-4|TRBJ1-1|many
CASSYNQETEAFF
>TRBV19|TRBJ1-5|many
CASEDRAGQPQHF
>TRBV20-1|TRBJ1-1|many
CSALTGGVTEAFF
>TRBV29-1|TRBJ2-7|many
CSVEGGTANEQYF
>TRBV28|TRBJ1-2|many
CASSLGGQGASGYGYTF
>TRBV6-5|TRBJ2-2|-
CASSYSGTLPGELFF
>TRBV10-3|TRBJ1-2|once
CAISELMSGRGSYGYTF
>TRBV5-1|TRBJ2-1|many
CASSLGQSSYNEQFF
>TRBV20-1|TRBJ2-1|many
CSWVGRAGNEQFF
>TRBV20-1|TRBJ2-5|many
CSHRLAGEETQYF
>TRBV4-2|TRBJ1-1|few
CASSQVNRGRTEAFF
>TRBV7-9|TRBJ1-2|few
CASSLAGQGHYGYTF
>TRBV12-3/TRBV12-4|TRBJ2-7|many
CASSFYEQYF
>TRBV18|TRBJ1-4|many
CASSPGGEEKLFF
>TRBV20-1|TRBJ2-2|many
CSARRDSPFRTGELFF
>TRBV10-2|TRBJ2-1|many
CASSEWAERDYNEQFF
>TRBV4-1|TRBJ1-1|few
CASSPPGRTEAFF
>TRBV12-5|TRBJ1-1|many
CASAPPTPNTEAFF
>TRBV4-1|TRBJ2-7|many
CASSQGDSGYEQYF
>TRBV27|TRBJ1-2|many
CASSLSAGYGYTF
>TRBV2|TRBJ1-5|few
CASSGKRTGGVDQPQHF
>TRBV12-3/TRBV12-4|TRBJ2-1|many
CASSLKAGGPYNEQFF
>TRBV30|TRBJ2-2|many
CAWSPYGELFF
>TRBV13|TRBJ2-7|many
CASSLEAGENEQYF
>TRBV14|TRBJ2-1|many
CATSQGRNEQFF
>TRBV28|TRBJ1-4|many
CASSAWDRFTSKTNEKLFF
>TRBV29-1|TRBJ2-1|many
CSAGPGGGGGDNEQFF
>TRBV7-8|TRBJ2-1|-
CASSTRVGGIYNELFF
>TRBV20-1|TRBJ2-3|many
CSASSWGADTQYF
>TRBV4-1|TRBJ2-3|many
CASSHLATGNTDTQYF
>TRBV5-1|TRBJ2-5|many
CASSPQGYQETQYF
>TRBV6-5|TRBJ2-2|many
CASSYNLLGATGELFF